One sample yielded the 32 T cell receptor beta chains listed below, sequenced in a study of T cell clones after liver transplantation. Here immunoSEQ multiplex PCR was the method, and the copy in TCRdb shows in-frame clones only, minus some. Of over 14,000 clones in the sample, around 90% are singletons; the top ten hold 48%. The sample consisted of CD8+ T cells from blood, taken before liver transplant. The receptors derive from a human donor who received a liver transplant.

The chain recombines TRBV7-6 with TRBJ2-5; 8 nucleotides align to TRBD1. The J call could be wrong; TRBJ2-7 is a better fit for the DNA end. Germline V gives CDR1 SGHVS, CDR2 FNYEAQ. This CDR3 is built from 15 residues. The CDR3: CASSPGQESSYEQYF. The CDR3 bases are TGTGCCAGCAGCCCGGGACAGGAGAGCTCCTACGAGCAGTACTTC.

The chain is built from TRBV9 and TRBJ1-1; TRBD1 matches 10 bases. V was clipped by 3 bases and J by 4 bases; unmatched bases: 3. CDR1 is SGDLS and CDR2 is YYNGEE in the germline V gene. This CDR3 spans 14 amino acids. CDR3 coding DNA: TGTGCCAGCAGCGCATGGGACAGGGGCACTGAAGCTTTCTTT. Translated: CASSAWDRGTEAFF.

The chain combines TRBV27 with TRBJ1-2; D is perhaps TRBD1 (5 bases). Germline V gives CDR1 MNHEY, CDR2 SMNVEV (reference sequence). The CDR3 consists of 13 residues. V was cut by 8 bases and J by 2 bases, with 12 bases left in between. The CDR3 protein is CASGLGGNYGYTF. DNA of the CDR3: TGTGCCAGCGGGTTGGGGGGAAACTATGGCTACACCTTC.

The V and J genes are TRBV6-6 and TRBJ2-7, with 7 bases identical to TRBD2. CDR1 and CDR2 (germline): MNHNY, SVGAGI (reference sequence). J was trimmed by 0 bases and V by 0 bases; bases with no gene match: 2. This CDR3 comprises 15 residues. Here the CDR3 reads CASSYSGDYSYEQYF. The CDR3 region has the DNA TGTGCCAGCAGTTACTCCGGGGACTACTCCTACGAGCAGTACTTC.

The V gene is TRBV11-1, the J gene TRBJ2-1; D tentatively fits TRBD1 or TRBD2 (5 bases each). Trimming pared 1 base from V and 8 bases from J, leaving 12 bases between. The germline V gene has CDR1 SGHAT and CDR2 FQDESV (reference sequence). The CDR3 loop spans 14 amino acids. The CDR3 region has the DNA TGTGCCAGCAGCTTAGAGGGGCTAGCCCATGAGCAGTTCTTC. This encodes CASSLEGLAHEQFF.

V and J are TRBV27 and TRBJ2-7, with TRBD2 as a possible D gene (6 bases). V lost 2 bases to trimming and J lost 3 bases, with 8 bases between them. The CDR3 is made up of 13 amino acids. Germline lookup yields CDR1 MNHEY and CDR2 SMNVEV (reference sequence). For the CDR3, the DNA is TGTGCCAGCAGTTTAGCGGGGAGCTACGAGCAGTACTTC. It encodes CASSLAGSYEQYF.

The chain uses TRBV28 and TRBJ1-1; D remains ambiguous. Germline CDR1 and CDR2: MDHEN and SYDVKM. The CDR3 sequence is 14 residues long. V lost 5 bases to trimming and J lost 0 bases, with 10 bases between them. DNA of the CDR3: TGTGCCAGCAGTCCCCTTCGGTTGAACACTGAAGCTTTCTTT. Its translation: CASSPLRLNTEAFF. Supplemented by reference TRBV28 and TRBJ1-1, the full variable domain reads DVKVTQSSRYLVKRTGEKVFLECVQDMDHENMFWYRQDPGLGLRLIYFSYDVKMKEKGDIPEGYSVSREKKERFSLILESASTNQTSMYLCASSPLRLNTEAFFGQGTRLTVV.

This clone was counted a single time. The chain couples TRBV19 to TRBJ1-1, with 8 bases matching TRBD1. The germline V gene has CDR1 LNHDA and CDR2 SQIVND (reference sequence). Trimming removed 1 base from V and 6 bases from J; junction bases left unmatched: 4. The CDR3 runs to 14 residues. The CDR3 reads CASSIGQGYAEAFF. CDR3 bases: TGTGCCAGTAGTATAGGACAGGGGTACGCTGAAGCTTTCTTT.

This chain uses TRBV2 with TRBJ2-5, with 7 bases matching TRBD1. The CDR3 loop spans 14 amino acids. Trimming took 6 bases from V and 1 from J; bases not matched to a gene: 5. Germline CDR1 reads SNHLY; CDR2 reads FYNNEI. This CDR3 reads CASRADRAQETQYF. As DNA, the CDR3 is TGTGCCAGCAGAGCAGACAGGGCCCAAGAGACCCAGTACTTC.

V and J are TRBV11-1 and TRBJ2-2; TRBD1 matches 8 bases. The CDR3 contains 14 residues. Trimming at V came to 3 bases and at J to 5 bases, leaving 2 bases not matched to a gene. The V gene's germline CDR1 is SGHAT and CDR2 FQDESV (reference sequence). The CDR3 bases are TGTGCCAGCAGCTTTGGACAGGGAACCGGGGAGCTGTTTTTT. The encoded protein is CASSFGQGTGELFF. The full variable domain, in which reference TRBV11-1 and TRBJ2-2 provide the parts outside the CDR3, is EAEVAQSPRYKITEKSQAVAFWCDPISGHATLYWYRQILGQGPELLVQFQDESVVDDSQLPKDRFSAERLKGVDSTLKIQPAELGDSAMYLCASSFGQGTGELFFGEGSRLTVL.

The CDR3 coding sequence is TGCGCCAGCAGCCAAGATGGACTAGCGAGGTACGAGCAGTACTTC. Protein product: CASSQDGLARYEQYF. This chain joins TRBV4-3 and TRBJ2-7, with TRBD2 matching 9 bases. Germline lookup yields CDR1 LGHNA and CDR2 YSLEER. J gave up 4 bases and V 0 bases, and 4 bases lay outside the gene matches. The length of the CDR3 is 15 residues.

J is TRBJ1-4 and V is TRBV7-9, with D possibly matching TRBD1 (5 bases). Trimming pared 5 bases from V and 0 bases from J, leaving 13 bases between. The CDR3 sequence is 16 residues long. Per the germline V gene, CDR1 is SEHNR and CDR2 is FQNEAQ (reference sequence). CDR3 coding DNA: TGTGCCAGCAGCGGCCGGGACCTTCCAACTAATGAAAAACTGTTTTTT. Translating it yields CASSGRDLPTNEKLFF.

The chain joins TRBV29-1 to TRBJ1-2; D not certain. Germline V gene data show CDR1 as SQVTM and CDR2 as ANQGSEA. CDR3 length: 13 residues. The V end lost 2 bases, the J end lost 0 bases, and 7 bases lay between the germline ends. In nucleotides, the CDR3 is TGCAGCGTTGAAACAGTGACTAACTATGGCTACACCTTC. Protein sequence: CSVETVTNYGYTF.

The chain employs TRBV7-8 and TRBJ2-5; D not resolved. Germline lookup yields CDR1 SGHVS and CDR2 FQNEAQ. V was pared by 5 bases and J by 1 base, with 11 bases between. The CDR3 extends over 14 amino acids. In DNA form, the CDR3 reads TGTGCCAGCAGCCTCCAAGGCTCCCAAGAGACCCAGTACTTC. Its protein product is CASSLQGSQETQYF.

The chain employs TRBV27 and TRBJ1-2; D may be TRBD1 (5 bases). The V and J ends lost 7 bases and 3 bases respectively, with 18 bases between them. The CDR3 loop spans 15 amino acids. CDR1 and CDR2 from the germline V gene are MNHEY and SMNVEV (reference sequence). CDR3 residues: CASTPRGGVDYGYTF. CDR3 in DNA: TGTGCCAGCACTCCTCGGGGGGGAGTTGACTATGGCTACACCTTC.

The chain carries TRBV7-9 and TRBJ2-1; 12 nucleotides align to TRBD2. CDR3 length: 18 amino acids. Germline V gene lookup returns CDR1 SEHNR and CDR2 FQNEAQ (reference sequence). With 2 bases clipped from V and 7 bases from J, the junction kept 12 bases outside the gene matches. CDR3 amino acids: CASSLLGPLAGGWNEQFF. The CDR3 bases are TGTGCCAGCAGCTTACTAGGGCCTCTAGCGGGAGGGTGGAATGAGCAGTTCTTC.

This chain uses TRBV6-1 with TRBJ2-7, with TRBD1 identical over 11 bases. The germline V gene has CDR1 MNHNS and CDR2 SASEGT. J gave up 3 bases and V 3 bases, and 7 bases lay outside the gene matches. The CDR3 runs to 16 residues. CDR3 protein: CASSDEAGTGGYEQYF. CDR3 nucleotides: TGTGCCAGCAGTGATGAAGCCGGGACAGGGGGCTACGAGCAGTACTTC.

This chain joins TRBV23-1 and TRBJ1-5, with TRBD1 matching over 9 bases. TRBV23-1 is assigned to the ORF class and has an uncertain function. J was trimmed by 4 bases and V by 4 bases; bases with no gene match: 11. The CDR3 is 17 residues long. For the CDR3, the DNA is TGCGCCAGCAGTCCCCCGGGGACAGGGACCTGTAATCAGCCCCAGCATTTT. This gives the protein CASSPPGTGTCNQPQHF.

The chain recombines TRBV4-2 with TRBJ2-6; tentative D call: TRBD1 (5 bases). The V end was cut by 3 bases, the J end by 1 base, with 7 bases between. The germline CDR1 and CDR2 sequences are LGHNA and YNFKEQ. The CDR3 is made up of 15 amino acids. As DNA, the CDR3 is TGTGCCAGCAGCCAGACAGCTTCTGGGGCCAACGTCCTGACTTTC. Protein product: CASSQTASGANVLTF.

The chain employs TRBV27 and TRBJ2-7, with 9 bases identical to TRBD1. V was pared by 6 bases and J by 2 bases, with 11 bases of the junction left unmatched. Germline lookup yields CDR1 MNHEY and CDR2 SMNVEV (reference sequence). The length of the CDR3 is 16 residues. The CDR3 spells CASRILGTGHTYEQYF. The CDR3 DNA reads TGTGCCAGCAGGATATTAGGGACAGGGCACACCTACGAGCAGTACTTC.

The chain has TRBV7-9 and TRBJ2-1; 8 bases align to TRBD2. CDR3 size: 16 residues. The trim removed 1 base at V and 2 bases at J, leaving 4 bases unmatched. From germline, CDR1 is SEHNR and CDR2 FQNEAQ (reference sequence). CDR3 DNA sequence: TGTGCCAGCAGCTTAGTACTAGCGGCCGCCTACAATGAGCAGTTCTTC. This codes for CASSLVLAAAYNEQFF.

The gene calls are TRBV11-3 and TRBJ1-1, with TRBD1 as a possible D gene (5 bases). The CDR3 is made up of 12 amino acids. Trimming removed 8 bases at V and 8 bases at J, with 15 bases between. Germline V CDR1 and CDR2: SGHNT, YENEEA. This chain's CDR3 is CASSGGGAEAFF. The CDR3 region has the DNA TGTGCCAGCTCTGGGGGAGGGGCCGAAGCTTTCTTT.

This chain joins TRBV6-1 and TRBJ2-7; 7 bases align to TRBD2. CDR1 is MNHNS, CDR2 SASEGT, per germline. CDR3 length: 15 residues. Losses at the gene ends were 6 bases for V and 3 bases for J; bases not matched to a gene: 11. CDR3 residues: CASRTGGSIDYEQYF. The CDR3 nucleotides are TGTGCCAGCAGGACTGGCGGGAGTATCGACTACGAGCAGTACTTC.

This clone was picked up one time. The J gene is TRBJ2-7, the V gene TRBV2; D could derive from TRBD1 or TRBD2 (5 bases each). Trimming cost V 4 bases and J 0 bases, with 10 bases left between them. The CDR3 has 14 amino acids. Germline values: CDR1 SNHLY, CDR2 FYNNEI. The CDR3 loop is CASSARDRSYEQYF. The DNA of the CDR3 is TGTGCCAGCAGTGCTCGGGACCGCTCCTACGAGCAGTACTTC.

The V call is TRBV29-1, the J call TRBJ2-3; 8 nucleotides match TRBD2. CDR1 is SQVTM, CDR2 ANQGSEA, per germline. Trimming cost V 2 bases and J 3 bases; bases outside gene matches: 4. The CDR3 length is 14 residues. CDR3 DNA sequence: TGCAGCGTTGAATGGCGGGAGGTGACAGATACGCAGTATTTT. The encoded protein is CSVEWREVTDTQYF.

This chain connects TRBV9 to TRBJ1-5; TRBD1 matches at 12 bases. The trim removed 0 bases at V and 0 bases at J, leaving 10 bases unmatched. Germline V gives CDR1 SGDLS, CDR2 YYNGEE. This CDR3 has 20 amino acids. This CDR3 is CASSVEGDRGRKNSNQPQHF. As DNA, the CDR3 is TGTGCCAGCAGCGTAGAAGGGGACAGGGGGCGGAAGAATAGCAATCAGCCCCAGCATTTT.

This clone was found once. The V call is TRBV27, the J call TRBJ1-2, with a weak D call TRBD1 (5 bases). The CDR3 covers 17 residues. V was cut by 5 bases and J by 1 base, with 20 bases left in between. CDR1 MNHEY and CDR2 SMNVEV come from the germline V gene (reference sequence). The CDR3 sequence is CASSPSSGTTLNYGYTF. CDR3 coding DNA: TGTGCCAGCAGTCCATCTTCGGGGACCACTCTTAACTATGGCTACACCTTC.

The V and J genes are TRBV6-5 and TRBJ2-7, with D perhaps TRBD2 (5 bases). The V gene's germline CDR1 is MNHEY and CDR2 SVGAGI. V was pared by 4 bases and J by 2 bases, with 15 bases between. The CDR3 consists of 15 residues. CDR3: CASSSPVGAAYEQYF. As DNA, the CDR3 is TGTGCCAGCAGTTCCCCCGTGGGAGCGGCCTACGAGCAGTACTTC.

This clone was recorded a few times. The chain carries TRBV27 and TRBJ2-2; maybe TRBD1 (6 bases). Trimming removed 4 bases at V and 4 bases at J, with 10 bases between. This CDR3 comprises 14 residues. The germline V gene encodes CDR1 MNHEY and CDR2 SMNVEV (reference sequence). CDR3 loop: CASSWGTTTGELFF. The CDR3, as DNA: TGTGCCAGCAGTTGGGGGACAACCACCGGGGAGCTGTTTTTT.

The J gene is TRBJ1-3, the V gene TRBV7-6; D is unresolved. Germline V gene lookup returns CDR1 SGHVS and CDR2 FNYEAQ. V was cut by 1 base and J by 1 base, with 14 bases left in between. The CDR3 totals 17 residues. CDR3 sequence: CASSLGGEGRSGNTIYF. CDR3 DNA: TGTGCCAGCAGCTTAGGAGGCGAAGGGAGGTCTGGAAACACCATATATTTT.

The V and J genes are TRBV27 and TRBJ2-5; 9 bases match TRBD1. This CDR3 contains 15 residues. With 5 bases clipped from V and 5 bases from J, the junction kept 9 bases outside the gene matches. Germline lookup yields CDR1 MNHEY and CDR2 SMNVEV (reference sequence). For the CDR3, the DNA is TGTGCCAGCAGTCCCCTGGACAGGGGAGGGGAGACCCAGTACTTC. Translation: CASSPLDRGGETQYF.

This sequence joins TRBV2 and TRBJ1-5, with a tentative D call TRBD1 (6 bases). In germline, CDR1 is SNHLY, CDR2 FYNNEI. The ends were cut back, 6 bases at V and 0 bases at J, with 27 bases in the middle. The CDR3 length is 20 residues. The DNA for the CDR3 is TGTGCCAGCAGCCCCGATACAACAGGGTTTTTGCTCTATAGCAATCAGCCCCAGCATTTT. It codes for CASSPDTTGFLLYSNQPQHF.